This entry concerns a single T cell receptor beta chain. The antigen remains undetermined. This CDR3 has 14 amino acids. Trimming stripped 2 bases from V and 4 bases from J, with 9 bases between. Germline CDR1 reads SGHAT; CDR2 reads FQDESV (reference sequence). This record belongs to a study of blood T cells in healthy people across ages. General study findings and limits: Per-million-T-cell TCR beta diversity fell roughly linearly with age.

The authors ran a second PCR of roughly 7 to 11 cycles using a sample-barcoded 5' primer and a J-beta primer mix. MiXCR was run by TCRdb on the 5' RACE reads, yielding one entry per CDR3 protein. The profile shows approximately 800,000 distinct CDR3 sequences, under 30% of them singletons. A further study also used this sample, focusing on T cells of mothers and their children. That source notes: It was through the M1S primer of the second PCR that sample barcodes and 2-4 random nucleotides were added. Whether related or unrelated, pairs show similar shaping of TCR recombination output by thymic selection.

Material for sequencing was blood. The TCR sequence derives from a boy between 10 and 17 years old in good health. The chain uses TRBV11-1 and TRBJ2-1, with no clear D. CDR3 coding DNA: TGTGCCAGCAGCTTATCGATTACATACAATGAGCAGTTCTTC. This sequence encodes CASSLSITYNEQFF.